The 21 T cell receptor beta chains below come from one sample, sequenced in a study of Ad26.COV2.S vaccination and SARS-CoV-2 variants. Clones were read by immunoSEQ multiplex PCR, and TCRdb kept only the in-frame ones, dropping some. Here the sample spans 350,000 to 450,000 clones, around 84% being singletons. The treatment: roughly 20 received Ad26.COV2.S at low or high dose, single or two shots; about 5 received placebo; per-sample allocation not given. Day 63 after the first vaccine or placebo injection was the time point for sampling. This material consisted of peripheral blood, taken in a trial of Ad26.COV2.S vaccine versus placebo. The receptors were sampled from a person aged 18 to 65 who received the Ad26.COV2.S COVID-19 vaccine or a placebo.

The gene calls are TRBV5-6 and TRBJ2-7; the D gene is possibly TRBD1 (6 bases). Looked up from germline, CDR1 is SGHDT and CDR2 is YYEEEE. Trimming removed 2 bases from V and 5 bases from J, with 11 bases in between. The CDR3 consists of 13 residues. The CDR3 DNA follows: TGTGCCAGCAGCTTATGGGGGCTCCACGAGCAGTACTTC. Translating gives CASSLWGLHEQYF. Full variable domain (outside the CDR3, taken from reference TRBV5-6 and TRBJ2-7): DAGVTQSPTHLIKTRGQQVTLRCSPKSGHDTVSWYQQALGQGPQFIFQYYEEEERQRGNFPDRFSGHQFPNYSSELNVNALLLGDSALYLCASSLWGLHEQYFGPGTRLTVT.

The chain joins TRBV18 to TRBJ2-2, with D perhaps TRBD1 (5 bases). Looked up from germline, CDR1 is KGHSH and CDR2 is LQKENI. V dropped 2 bases and J dropped 1 base, with 17 bases sitting between them. CDR3 length: 18 amino acids. CDR3 protein: CASSPYRKGSLNTGELFF. CDR3 DNA sequence: TGTGCCAGCTCACCATATCGGAAGGGGTCATTGAACACCGGGGAGCTGTTTTTT.

This clone was seen only once. This chain links TRBV6-2 or TRBV6-3 with TRBJ2-1; no clear D. The V end was cut by 2 bases, the J end by 2 bases, with 7 bases between. This CDR3 has 14 amino acids. Germline V CDR1 and CDR2: MNHEY, SVGEGT. CDR3 sequence (DNA): TGTGCCAGCAGTTACGTCTCACCCTACAATGAGCAGTTCTTC. It is translated as CASSYVSPYNEQFF.

The chain carries TRBV6-4 and TRBJ2-3, with TRBD2 identical over 9 bases. Germline trimming cut 2 bases from V and 2 bases from J; bases unmatched to any gene: 5. CDR1 and CDR2 from the germline V gene are MRHNA and SNTAGT. This CDR3 is built from 16 residues. Here the CDR3 reads CASSDGRGGNTDTQYF. CDR3 bases: TGTGCCAGCAGTGACGGGCGGGGGGGCAACACAGATACGCAGTATTTT.

The chain uses TRBV6-5 and TRBJ2-3; the D gene is possibly TRBD1 (5 bases). Looked up from germline, CDR1 is MNHEY and CDR2 is SVGAGI. V gave up 8 bases and J gave up 1 base, with 13 bases separating them. This CDR3 comprises 14 residues. DNA for the CDR3: TGTGCCAGCCGGGTTCAGGGTGGCACAGATACGCAGTATTTT. Translated: CASRVQGGTDTQYF.

This chain connects TRBV5-1 to TRBJ2-1; the match to TRBD2 covers 13 bases. The V gene end was trimmed by 4 bases and the J gene end by 3 bases; junction bases not matched to a gene: 4. Germline CDR1 SGHRS, CDR2 YFSETQ. The CDR3 covers 16 residues. The CDR3 DNA follows: TGCGCCAGCAGCAAGAGACTAGCGGGGGGCTACAATGAGCAGTTCTTC. Residues: CASSKRLAGGYNEQFF.

This chain links TRBV6-5 with TRBJ1-1, with 10 bases identical to TRBD1. The CDR3 is made up of 14 amino acids. V was pared by 6 bases and J by 5 bases, with 6 bases of the junction left unmatched. From germline, CDR1 is MNHEY and CDR2 SVGAGI. CDR3 in amino acids: CASRTGTGVTEAFF. In DNA, the CDR3 is TGTGCCAGCAGAACCGGGACAGGGGTTACTGAAGCTTTCTTT.

This clone was counted a single time. This chain links TRBV4-1 with TRBJ2-3; TRBD2 agrees at 12 bases. The CDR3 contains 18 residues. The ends lost 0 bases at V and 6 bases at J; junction bases unmatched: 10. Per the germline V gene, CDR1 is MGHRA and CDR2 is YSYEKL. The CDR3 DNA sequence: TGCGCCAGCAGCCAAGAACTTGGGCTAGCGGGAGGGTTGGATACGCAGTATTTT. It translates to CASSQELGLAGGLDTQYF.

V usage is TRBV7-9 and J usage is TRBJ1-4; TRBD1 might be the D (5 bases). Trimming removed 3 bases at V and 5 bases at J, with 16 bases between. Germline values: CDR1 SEHNR, CDR2 FQNEAQ (reference sequence). This CDR3 is built from 16 residues. CDR3 DNA sequence: TGTGCCAGCAGCTTGTCCTCTCGGGGGGTCAATGAAAAACTGTTTTTT. It specifies CASSLSSRGVNEKLFF.

The chain recombines TRBV3-1 (or the pseudogene TRBV3-2) with TRBJ2-6, with D possibly matching TRBD2 (5 bases). Germline CDR1 is LGHDT and CDR2 is YNNKEL (reference sequence). The CDR3 totals 17 residues. V lost 1 base and J lost 2, with 12 bases in between. The CDR3 is CASSQGVGSTGANVLTF. In DNA form, the CDR3 reads TGTGCCAGCAGCCAAGGGGTAGGGAGTACTGGGGCCAACGTCCTGACTTTC.

The chain uses TRBV7-2 and TRBJ2-2, with TRBD1 matching 12 bases. The CDR3 has 17 residues. Losses at the gene ends were 1 base for V and 8 bases for J; bases not matched to a gene: 8. From germline, CDR1 is SGHTA and CDR2 FQGNSA. Here the CDR3 DNA reads TGTGCCAGCAGCTTAGAACCGGGACAGGGGGCCTCAGGGGAGCTGTTTTTT. As protein: CASSLEPGQGASGELFF.

The chain links TRBV7-2 to TRBJ1-4, with D maybe TRBD1 (6 bases). V was trimmed by 0 bases and J by 8 bases, leaving 16 bases between them. CDR1 and CDR2 (germline): SGHTA, FQGNSA. The CDR3 length is 16 residues. In nucleotides, the CDR3 is TGTGCCAGCAGCTTAGCGGCGGGGGGCCTAGGCGAAAAACTGTTTTTT. It specifies CASSLAAGGLGEKLFF. Drawing the rest from reference TRBV7-2 and TRBJ1-4, the complete variable domain is GAGVSQSPSNKVTEKGKDVELRCDPISGHTALYWYRQSLGQGLEFLIYFQGNSAPDKSGLPSDRFSAERTGGSVSTLTIQRTQQEDSAVYLCASSLAAGGLGEKLFFGSGTQLSVL.

This chain joins TRBV28 and TRBJ2-2; 7 positions match TRBD1. There are 13 residues in the CDR3. Germline CDR1 is MDHEN and CDR2 is SYDVKM. Losses at the gene ends were 6 bases for V and 6 bases for J; bases not matched to a gene: 4. CDR3 sequence reads: CASRFQGAGELFF. Here the CDR3 DNA reads TGTGCCAGCAGATTCCAGGGGGCCGGGGAGCTGTTTTTT. The full variable domain, rest sourced from reference TRBV28 and TRBJ2-2, is DVKVTQSSRYLVKRTGEKVFLECVQDMDHENMFWYRQDPGLGLRLIYFSYDVKMKEKGDIPEGYSVSREKKERFSLILESASTNQTSMYLCASRFQGAGELFFGEGSRLTVL.

V and J are TRBV4-1 and TRBJ2-3, with 14 positions matching TRBD2. The V segment lost 3 bases and the J segment 8 bases; nucleotides outside the gene matches: 4. This CDR3 has 15 residues. CDR1 and CDR2 from the germline V gene are MGHRA and YSYEKL. The CDR3 loop reads CASSQGLAGAGTQYF. DNA for the CDR3: TGCGCCAGCAGCCAGGGACTAGCGGGGGCAGGTACGCAGTATTTT.

V usage is TRBV30 and J usage is TRBJ2-7; D unclear. Germline CDR1 GTSNPN, CDR2 SVGIG (reference sequence). This CDR3 contains 14 residues. Trimming stripped 0 bases from V and 5 bases from J, with 14 bases between. The CDR3 loop reads CAWSVHRVTNEQYF. The CDR3 DNA reads TGTGCCTGGAGTGTACATCGGGTAACAAACGAGCAGTACTTC.

This sequence joins TRBV13 and TRBJ2-1; 9 nucleotides agree with TRBD2. V trimming: 0 bases; J trimming: 4 bases; junction bases outside the gene matches: 25. Germline CDR1 PRHDT, CDR2 FYEKMQ (reference sequence). This CDR3 spans 23 amino acids. The CDR3 nucleotides are TGTGCCAGCAGCTTAGGAATTCTTAGCGGGAGCGGGGGATACGATGTAAGGTACAATGAGCAGTTCTTC. This translates into CASSLGILSGSGGYDVRYNEQFF.

The CDR3 protein is CSVEGLGSTDTQYF. The CDR3 DNA reads as TGCAGCGTTGAGGGGCTAGGAAGCACAGATACGCAGTATTTT. The rearrangement joins TRBV29-1 to TRBJ2-3, with D tentatively TRBD1 (5 bases). In germline, CDR1 is SQVTM, CDR2 ANQGSEA. This CDR3 is 14 amino acids long. The V end lost 3 bases, the J end lost 0 bases, and 10 bases lay between the germline ends.

This clone was recorded only once. The chain joins TRBV3-1 (or the pseudogene TRBV3-2) to TRBJ2-1; possibly TRBD1 for D (6 bases). V gave up 5 bases and J gave up 9 bases, with 14 bases separating them. The CDR3 sequence is 13 residues long. Germline V gene lookup returns CDR1 LGHDT and CDR2 YNNKEL (reference sequence). The CDR3 reads CASSNRDRAEQFF. In DNA, the CDR3 is TGTGCCAGCAGCAACAGGGATAGGGCTGAGCAGTTCTTC.

The chain employs TRBV6-5 and TRBJ2-7; 7 bases map to TRBD1. V dropped 0 bases and J dropped 5; count of bases not matched to a gene: 1. This CDR3 comprises 13 residues. The germline gives CDR1 MNHEY, CDR2 SVGAGI. CDR3 amino acids: CASSYSTGHEQYF. Written as DNA, the CDR3 is TGTGCCAGCAGTTACTCGACAGGGCACGAGCAGTACTTC.

V is TRBV28 and J is TRBJ1-2; TRBD1 matches 7 bases. V lost 5 bases, J lost 4 bases, and 4 bases stayed unmatched. The CDR3 consists of 13 residues. Germline CDR1 reads MDHEN; CDR2 reads SYDVKM. The CDR3 region has the DNA TGTGCCAGCAGTCGGGACAGCGTCTATGGCTACACCTTC. This sequence encodes CASSRDSVYGYTF.

This clone showed up just once. The chain carries TRBV10-1 and TRBJ2-3; D perhaps matches TRBD2 (6 bases). There are 14 residues in the CDR3. The V gene's germline CDR1 is WNHNN and CDR2 SYGVQD (reference sequence). Trimming cost V 4 bases and J 1 base, with 9 bases left between them. The CDR3 reads CASSARGGTDTQYF. The CDR3 nucleotides are TGCGCCAGCAGTGCCCGCGGGGGCACAGATACGCAGTATTTT.